This T cell receptor beta chain is drawn from a study of shared clonotypes between healthy human individuals (dated by TCRdb to the early 2020s). Notes on the research overall: The cohort included three men and a couple of women between 18 and 49 years of age. For each donor, CD4 naive and CD4 memory were each given three plates, CD8 naive was given two plates, and CD8 memory was given one plate. The study deeply sequenced blood TCR repertoires of several healthy adults to estimate repertoire size and the extent of clonotype sharing between individuals. To increase sequencing depth and limit assay-specific biases, different laboratories used diverse techniques to prepare libraries and sequence TCR repertoires. Each donor's leukapheresis produced roughly between roughly 0.85 and 10 billion PBMCs.

TCR CDR3 regions were amplified from genomic DNA by multiplex PCR using the deep immunoSEQ assay. Extracted genomic DNA from each cell subset was spread evenly across all wells of several immunoSEQ 96-well plates, with each plate serving as a replicate. Each replicate PCR for sorted subsets received around 210 ng genomic DNA, equal to tens of thousands of T cell genomes. Purified libraries were quantified with a Qubit 3.0 fluorometer, sized on a Bioanalyzer 2100, and re-quantified with the KAPA Library Quantification kit. Each immunoSEQ 96-well plate was sequenced on its own single-read 150-cycle Illumina NextSeq 550 flow cell. The paper's processing steps were these. Because only junctional sequences without quality scores were contained in the immunoSEQ output, filtering matching that applied to full-length reads could not be performed. To assign V/J genes and CDR3, sequences were annotated using PyIR, a Python wrapper for IgBLAST v1.9, with IMGT germline references. Reads with weak V/J assignments (E-value above 1e-6), missing CDR3, stop codons, out-of-frame junctions, or ambiguous translated residues were removed. V3J clonotypes were defined by identical inferred V gene, J gene, and CDR3 amino acid sequence. The percentage overlap between two repertoires was calculated by dividing the number of shared unique clonotypes by the size of the smaller repertoire. Three approaches were used to assess repertoire richness: RTK rarefaction, the Chao1 estimator, and Recon v2.1 estimates of unobserved clonotypes. For all TCRbeta clonotypes obtained by the gDNA method from several donors, generation probabilities were computed with OLGA. Not all clones reach the TCRdb copy of this immuneACCESS table, which keeps in-frame sequences only. Checked studies attribute under half of the gap to unresolved V genes and leave the rest unexplained. V, J and clone size are those of that table, while D and trimming were read from the DNA. In all, the sample holds about 2.1 million clones, and roughly 93% of those were seen once. Over 1.5% of the sample goes to the ten largest clones.

As for this clone: Its antigen remains unidentified. Base-call qualities are not available, and no considerably larger clone is one nucleotide away.

General findings and caveats noted by the study authors: Naive subsets generally had larger estimated clonotype richness than memory subsets. Sharing across several donors was observed for roughly 5.4% of naive CD4, over 3% of naive CD8, about 2.3% of memory CD4, and about 0.4% of memory CD8 clonotypes. Based on pairwise subsampling, the degree of clonotype sharing among donors was expected to be affected by sequencing depth. Compared with non-shared clonotypes, clonotypes shared by all four sorted-subset donors had higher generation probabilities. The small number of donors limited the genetic and exposure-history diversity represented. Sampling was limited to blood, and TCR repertoires in tissue likely differ from TCR repertoires in blood. Incomplete sequencing was indicated by rarefaction of sorted-subset datasets, despite the large sequencing depth.

CD8 naive samples were obtained by positive selection for CCR7 among CD45RO-negative cells, yielding a CD45RA+CCR7+ population from which TemRA cells were excluded. Healthy HIV-negative adults with no recently reported acute infections or vaccinations were included as donors. Every donor was a Caucasian adult living in Nashville, Tennessee, USA. After blood collection by leukapheresis, PBMCs were isolated using Ficoll-Histopaque density gradient centrifugation and then cryopreserved in the vapor phase of liquid nitrogen. Purity and quantity of every magnetically sorted T cell population were checked by analytical flow cytometry. Genomic DNA was isolated from each sorted fraction and quantified by UV absorbance on a Nanodrop 2000c. V trim: 3 bases; J trim: 3 bases; unmatched bases: 5. The CDR1 and CDR2 encoded by the germline V gene are SGHTA and FQGTGA. The CDR3 measures 15 amino acids from cysteine to phenylalanine. Only the CDR3 DNA stays, 45 bases, in frame from base 1.

The sample was naive CD8+ T cells from PBMCs. Explained via the paper, the cell subset or site label denotes: CD45RA+CCR7+. This receptor was obtained from a man between 18 and 35 years old in good health. Some clones in this sample may be carry-over from other donors' samples. The sequence is built from TRBV7-3 and TRBJ2-1, and TRBD2 matches 7 of the central bases. The nucleotide sequence reads TGTGCCAGCAGCTTCATCCGGGGGGACTACAATGAGCAGTTCTTC. Its protein product is CASSFIRGDYNEQFF. With the portions outside the CDR3 filled from the reference TRBV7-3 and TRBJ2-1 genes, the complete variable region becomes GAGVSQTPSNKVTEKGKYVELRCDPISGHTALYWYRQSLGQGPEFLIYFQGTGAADDSGLPNDRFFAVRPEGSVSTLKIQRTERGDSAVYLCASSFIRGDYNEQFFGPGTRLTVL.